Following are 15 T cell receptor beta chains from one sample sequenced in a study of T cell changes during pregnancy in multiple sclerosis. Measured with immunoSEQ multiplex PCR; TCRdb has only the in-frame clones, and not every one. In the table there are tens of thousands of clones, 93% of which are singletons. The sample here was peripheral blood, taken in the second trimester of pregnancy. The receptors were sampled from a female donor with multiple sclerosis, enrolled in a pregnancy study.

The J gene is TRBJ1-1, the V gene TRBV5-6, with a tentative D call TRBD1 (5 bases). Germline V gene lookup returns CDR1 SGHDT and CDR2 YYEEEE. V was pared by 3 bases and J by 5 bases, with 8 bases between. The CDR3 covers 12 residues. CDR3 amino acids: CASSSGGTEAFF. The CDR3 DNA sequence: TGTGCCAGCAGCTCTGGGGGGACTGAAGCTTTCTTT.

This rearrangement joins TRBV5-1 to TRBJ2-6; 7 bases fit TRBD1. The CDR3 totals 16 residues. Germline V gene lookup returns CDR1 SGHRS and CDR2 YFSETQ. The V segment lost 0 bases and the J segment 2 bases; nucleotides outside the gene matches: 2. The CDR3: CASSLEGAPGANVLTF. The CDR3 region has the DNA TGCGCCAGCAGCTTGGAGGGGGCCCCTGGGGCCAACGTCCTGACTTTC.

This sequence joins TRBV6-1 and TRBJ2-2, with 7 bases fitting TRBD1. Germline V lookup: CDR1 MNHNS, CDR2 SASEGT. The CDR3 is made up of 14 amino acids. J gave up 1 base and V 7 bases, and 3 bases lay outside the gene matches. CDR3 DNA: TGTGCCAGCACGCGACAGGGGAACACCGGGGAGCTGTTTTTT. Translated: CASTRQGNTGELFF.

V is TRBV7-9 and J is TRBJ2-3, with 9 positions matching TRBD2. The CDR3 length is 15 residues. Trimming at V came to 6 bases and at J to 5 bases, leaving 9 bases not matched to a gene. The germline V gene has CDR1 SEHNR and CDR2 FQNEAQ (reference sequence). The CDR3 nucleotides read TGTGCCAGCAGAGAAAGCGGGGGGATTGTAGATACGCAGTATTTT. Translating it yields CASRESGGIVDTQYF.

This clone was observed a single time. Here the CDR3 reads CSVAGTGHEQYF. In DNA, the CDR3 is TGCAGCGTTGCGGGGACAGGGCACGAGCAGTACTTC. The chain carries TRBV29-1 and TRBJ2-7; 9 bases fit TRBD1. CDR1 SQVTM and CDR2 ANQGSEA come from the germline V gene. V shed 4 bases, J shed 5 bases, and the junction held 3 bases outside the gene matches. The CDR3 is made up of 12 amino acids.

The CDR3 sequence: CASSGSGGVRYTF. The CDR3, as DNA: TGTGCCAGCAGCGGCAGCGGAGGGGTTCGCTACACCTTC. This sequence joins TRBV9 and TRBJ1-2; maybe TRBD1 (5 bases). The V and J ends lost 3 bases and 9 bases respectively, with 15 bases between them. This CDR3 is built from 13 residues. Germline-derived CDR1 and CDR2 are SGDLS and YYNGEE.

The chain employs TRBV6-5 and TRBJ1-1; D gene ambiguous. From germline, CDR1 is MNHEY and CDR2 SVGAGI. The V gene lost 0 bases and the J gene lost 1 base, with 6 bases spanning the gap. This CDR3 is built from 14 residues. CDR3 loop: CASSYSQANTEAFF. CDR3 bases: TGTGCCAGCAGTTACTCGCAGGCGAACACTGAAGCTTTCTTT.

This rearrangement joins TRBV6-1 to TRBJ2-2; D is unclear. The CDR3 runs to 14 residues. V was shortened by 1 base and J by 4 bases, with 7 bases between the two germline ends. Germline lookup yields CDR1 MNHNS and CDR2 SASEGT. The CDR3 DNA follows: TGTGCCAGCAGTGAAGTGGCTGCCACCGGGGAGCTGTTTTTT. As protein: CASSEVAATGELFF.

V gene TRBV10-2 combines with J gene TRBJ2-5; 9 bases match TRBD1. The trim removed 2 bases at V and 4 bases at J, leaving 8 bases unmatched. The germline V gene encodes CDR1 WSHSY and CDR2 SAAADI. This CDR3 is built from 16 residues. The CDR3 loop reads CASSEGYNRGRETQYF. The CDR3 coding sequence is TGCGCCAGCAGTGAGGGATACAACAGGGGGCGAGAGACCCAGTACTTC.

V usage is TRBV5-4 and J usage is TRBJ1-6, with unresolved D. Trimming cost V 5 bases and J 6 bases, with 18 bases left between them. In germline, CDR1 is SGHNT, CDR2 YYREEE (reference sequence). This CDR3 is built from 16 residues. CDR3 in amino acids: CASRLRGGVSNSPLHF. The CDR3 nucleotides read TGTGCCAGCAGACTCAGAGGCGGGGTCAGTAATTCACCCCTCCACTTT.

The CDR3 nucleotides read TGCAGCCTTACCGGGACTAGCGGGAGGCCTAATGAGCAGTTCTTC. As protein: CSLTGTSGRPNEQFF. This rearrangement joins TRBV29-1 to TRBJ2-1; the match to TRBD2 covers 15 bases. After removal of 8 bases from V and 7 bases from J, the junction contained 9 bases not matched to a gene. The CDR3 contains 15 residues. CDR1 SQVTM and CDR2 ANQGSEA come from the germline V gene.

This chain uses TRBV2 with TRBJ2-1, with D perhaps TRBD1 (5 bases). Germline CDR1 is SNHLY and CDR2 is FYNNEI. There are 15 residues in the CDR3. V lost 7 bases and J lost 0, with 13 bases in between. CDR3 sequence: CASIRGSNSYNEQFF. CDR3 bases: TGTGCCAGCATAAGGGGAAGTAACTCCTACAATGAGCAGTTCTTC. Complete variable domain (other parts from reference TRBV2 and TRBJ2-1): EPEVTQTPSHQVTQMGQEVILRCVPISNHLYFYWYRQILGQKVEFLVSFYNNEISEKSEIFDDQFSVERPDGSNFTLKIRSTKLEDSAMYFCASIRGSNSYNEQFFGPGTRLTVL.

The genes are TRBV6-6 and TRBJ2-7; tentative D call: TRBD1 (5 bases). CDR1 and CDR2 from the germline V gene are MNHNY and SVGAGI (reference sequence). Trimming shortened V by 7 bases and J by 2 bases, and 21 bases separated the two germline ends. This CDR3 has 16 residues. The chain's CDR3 is CASIPSTGRLAYEQYF. The DNA for the CDR3 is TGTGCCAGCATCCCGAGTACAGGTCGGCTCGCCTACGAGCAGTACTTC.

The V call is TRBV25-1, the J call TRBJ2-5; tentatively, D is TRBD1 (6 bases). The CDR3 is made up of 15 amino acids. Germline values: CDR1 MGHDK, CDR2 SYGVNS. V shed 6 bases and J shed 4 bases, with 18 bases lying between them. The CDR3, as DNA: TGTGCCAGCAGCTCACAGGGACCACGCGCAGAGACCCAGTACTTC. Its translation: CASSSQGPRAETQYF.

This chain joins TRBV6-1 and TRBJ2-7; TRBD2 matches 10 bases. From germline, CDR1 is MNHNS and CDR2 SASEGT. The V segment lost 6 bases and the J segment 3 bases; nucleotides outside the gene matches: 8. The CDR3 has 15 amino acids. The CDR3 nucleotides read TGTGCCAGCAGACCTATAGCGGGGGGACTCTACGAGCAGTACTTC. As protein: CASRPIAGGLYEQYF.